This TCR beta chain was retrieved from a study of identical twins. Study-level results: For cord blood, abundant beta clonotypes had fewer insertions, unlike memory repertoires, which showed none. Conclusions came from cross-sectional statistical analysis, not from following the same donors. Within twin pairs, the out-of-frame alpha sequences they shared showed excess low generation probability.

The CDR3 has 17 residues. Germline lookup yields CDR1 MGHRA and CDR2 YSYEKL. The V end lost 4 bases, the J end lost 7 bases, and 25 bases lay between the germline ends. At least ten counts were recorded for this clonotype. As yet, its antigen is unknown. It was template switching that added a universal primer site, and there were unique molecular identifiers on the cDNA. From the 5' RACE reads, TCRdb called clonotypes with MiXCR, one entry per CDR3 protein. The sample holds approximately 890,000 distinct CDR3 sequences, 12% seen once. This same sample was also taken into another study, of yellow fever vaccine responses in identical twins.

This receptor was obtained from a woman under 30 in good health. Material: PBMCs. This chain uses TRBV4-1 with TRBJ2-5; possibly TRBD1 or TRBD2 for D (5 bases each). The CDR3 loop is CASSLIKDGQGRGTQYF. The CDR3 DNA follows: TGCGCCAGCAGCCTAATAAAAGACGGTCAGGGACGAGGGACCCAGTACTTC.